A single sample gave rise to the 24 T cell receptor beta chains below, sequenced in a study of blood T cell repertoires in COVID-19 (dated by TCRdb to the early 2020s). Library method: the immunoSEQ multiplex PCR assay. Not all clones reach the TCRdb copy of this immuneACCESS table, which keeps in-frame sequences only. Checked studies attribute under half of the gap to unresolved V genes and leave the rest unexplained. This sample comprises approximately 230,000 clones, around 86% of them detected only once. Around 1.8% of the sample lies in the top ten. Source material: PBMCs or T cells enriched from blood (not recorded which). These receptors all come from a man aged 35-49 years who had recovered from COVID-19.

In its sample, this clone was seen a few times. J is TRBJ1-2 and V is TRBV3-1 (or the pseudogene TRBV3-2); the D gene is possibly TRBD1 (5 bases). The germline V gene has CDR1 LGHDT and CDR2 YNNKEL (reference sequence). The CDR3 loop spans 14 amino acids. Trimming removed 1 base from V and 2 bases from J, with 8 bases in between. CDR3 protein: CASSQAQGNYGYTF. The CDR3 DNA reads TGTGCCAGCAGCCAAGCCCAGGGAAACTATGGCTACACCTTC.

V and J are TRBV7-2 and TRBJ1-1, with D possibly being TRBD1 (5 bases). Germline V CDR1 and CDR2: SGHTA, FQGNSA. V was cut by 5 bases and J by 0 bases, with 16 bases left in between. This CDR3 is 16 amino acids long. CDR3 nucleotides: TGTGCCAGCAGCCCAGAGGTGGTAGGGGTGAACACTGAAGCTTTCTTT. It translates to CASSPEVVGVNTEAFF.

V gene TRBV7-3 combines with J gene TRBJ2-7; TRBD1 aligns across 9 bases. This CDR3 is 15 amino acids long. The V and J ends lost 3 bases and 3 bases, in that order; junction bases with no gene match: 6. Germline CDR1 SGHTA, CDR2 FQGTGA. CDR3 coding DNA: TGTGCCAGCAGCTTCTGGGGGACAGGGCTCTACGAGCAGTACTTC. Its translation: CASSFWGTGLYEQYF. The full variable domain, completed using reference TRBV7-3 and TRBJ2-7, is GAGVSQTPSNKVTEKGKYVELRCDPISGHTALYWYRQSLGQGPEFLIYFQGTGAADDSGLPNDRFFAVRPEGSVSTLKIQRTERGDSAVYLCASSFWGTGLYEQYFGPGTRLTVT.

This rearrangement joins TRBV3-1 (or the pseudogene TRBV3-2) to TRBJ2-7; possible D gene TRBD1, 5 bases. The V end was cut by 6 bases, the J end by 2 bases, with 14 bases between. Germline CDR1 LGHDT, CDR2 YNNKEL (reference sequence). The CDR3 extends over 14 amino acids. The CDR3 spells CASSQNQGPYEQYF. For the CDR3, the DNA is TGTGCCAGCAGTCAGAATCAGGGTCCCTACGAGCAGTACTTC.

The chain recombines TRBV7-2 with TRBJ2-7, with TRBD2 identical over 12 bases. Unmatched junction bases numbered 4, after V lost 3 bases and J lost 4 bases. Germline-derived CDR1 and CDR2 are SGHTA and FQGNSA. This CDR3 contains 15 residues. The CDR3 is CASSFVLAGGYEQYF. CDR3 DNA sequence: TGTGCCAGCAGCTTTGTACTAGCGGGAGGTTACGAGCAGTACTTC.

J is TRBJ2-1 and V is TRBV9; 12 bases map to TRBD2. J was trimmed by 8 bases and V by 4 bases; bases with no gene match: 4. Germline loops: CDR1 SGDLS, CDR2 YYNGEE. This CDR3 is 14 amino acids long. The CDR3 DNA is TGTGCCAGCAGCCCTAGCGGGGGGGCGTATGAGCAGTTCTTC. Residues: CASSPSGGAYEQFF. Variable domain in full (rest from reference TRBV9 and TRBJ2-1): DSGVTQTPKHLITATGQRVTLRCSPRSGDLSVYWYQQSLDQGLQFLIQYYNGEERAKGNILERFSAQQFPDLHSELNLSSLELGDSALYFCASSPSGGAYEQFFGPGTRLTVL.

This chain uses TRBV5-1 with TRBJ2-7; possible D gene TRBD1, 6 bases. The CDR3 has 15 residues. The ends were cut back, 4 bases at V and 5 bases at J, with 19 bases in the middle. Germline CDR1 and CDR2: SGHRS and YFSETQ. CDR3 nucleotide sequence: TGCGCCAGCAGCCCCGTTCTACAGGGAACCAACGAGCAGTACTTC. This codes for CASSPVLQGTNEQYF.

The chain has TRBV11-2 and TRBJ1-1; no clear D gene. V was trimmed by 6 bases and J by 1 base, leaving 15 bases between them. Germline CDR1 reads SGHAT; CDR2 reads FQNNGV. The CDR3 runs to 15 residues. The CDR3 region is CASRPFGVENTEAFF. The CDR3 DNA reads TGTGCCAGCAGACCGTTCGGGGTGGAGAACACTGAAGCTTTCTTT.

V is TRBV7-8 and J is TRBJ1-2; 12 bases map to TRBD1. The V gene end was trimmed by 4 bases and the J gene end by 8 bases; junction bases not matched to a gene: 5. The CDR3 contains 14 residues. The germline gives CDR1 SGHVS, CDR2 FQNEAQ. The CDR3 loop is CASSSGQGAKGYTF. The CDR3 nucleotides are TGTGCCAGCAGCTCGGGACAGGGGGCGAAGGGCTACACCTTC.

The chain has TRBV12-3 or TRBV12-4 and TRBJ1-2, with unresolved D. The CDR3 extends over 12 amino acids. Trimming left V 5 bases short and J 8 bases short, with 12 bases between. CDR3 protein: CASSLMTEGYTF. CDR3 bases: TGTGCCAGCAGTCTTATGACTGAAGGCTACACCTTC.

Only one count was recorded for this clone. The chain links TRBV29-1 to TRBJ2-1; D ambiguous. CDR3 size: 12 residues. Germline V gene sequence: CDR1 SQVTM, CDR2 ANQGSEA. Trimming shortened V by 2 bases and J by 7 bases, and 9 bases separated the two germline ends. Here the CDR3 DNA reads TGCAGCGTTGAATCAGGCCGTAATGAGCAGTTCTTC. Residues: CSVESGRNEQFF.

The chain links TRBV6-5 to TRBJ2-3; D ambiguous. The CDR3 runs to 14 residues. The V end was cut by 5 bases, the J end by 8 bases, with 17 bases between. Germline CDR1 reads MNHEY; CDR2 reads SVGAGI. The CDR3: CASSQSGSRGTQYF. Written as DNA, the CDR3 is TGTGCCAGCAGTCAAAGTGGTAGTAGAGGTACGCAGTATTTT.

The chain carries TRBV7-2 and TRBJ1-4; D unresolved. CDR1 is SGHTA, CDR2 FQGNSA, per germline. V was shortened by 1 base and J by 8 bases, with 14 bases between the two germline ends. The CDR3 loop spans 15 amino acids. CDR3 sequence (DNA): TGTGCCAGCAGCTTAGGTCCGGGAATGGGGGAAAAACTGTTTTTT. It is translated as CASSLGPGMGEKLFF. Using reference TRBV7-2 and TRBJ1-4 for the parts outside the CDR3, the full variable domain is GAGVSQSPSNKVTEKGKDVELRCDPISGHTALYWYRQSLGQGLEFLIYFQGNSAPDKSGLPSDRFSAERTGGSVSTLTIQRTQQEDSAVYLCASSLGPGMGEKLFFGSGTQLSVL.

The rearrangement joins TRBV3-1 (or the pseudogene TRBV3-2) to TRBJ2-7; 10 positions agree with TRBD2. This CDR3 region has 13 residues. V trimming: 2 bases; J trimming: 6 bases; junction bases outside the gene matches: 1. CDR1 LGHDT and CDR2 YNNKEL come from the germline V gene (reference sequence). CDR3 residues: CASSQIAGGEQYF. The CDR3 coding sequence is TGTGCCAGCAGCCAAATAGCGGGAGGCGAGCAGTACTTC.

Comment on this clone: The same CDR3 arises from other DNA sequences in this sample as well. V usage is TRBV18 and J usage is TRBJ2-5; 7 bases match TRBD1. This CDR3 comprises 14 residues. With V trimmed by 2 bases and J by 0 bases, 0 bases remained unmatched. Germline assignment: CDR1 KGHSH and CDR2 LQKENI. CDR3 DNA: TGTGCCAGCTCACCAGGACAGGACCAAGAGACCCAGTACTTC. Protein sequence: CASSPGQDQETQYF.

The V and J genes are TRBV30 and TRBJ2-7; TRBD2 aligns across 8 bases. The V gene's germline CDR1 is GTSNPN and CDR2 SVGIG (reference sequence). This CDR3 is 12 amino acids long. V dropped 5 bases and J dropped 7; count of bases not matched to a gene: 7. The CDR3 coding sequence is TGTGCCTGGCAGGGACGGGGGGGAGAGCAGTACTTC. This encodes CAWQGRGGEQYF.

V is TRBV19 and J is TRBJ1-5; D gene unclear. The germline gives CDR1 LNHDA, CDR2 SQIVND (reference sequence). V lost 0 bases to trimming and J lost 2 bases, with 5 bases between them. The CDR3 spans 14 residues. CDR3 loop: CASSIDSGNQPQHF. The DNA for the CDR3 is TGTGCCAGTAGTATAGACTCGGGCAATCAGCCCCAGCATTTT.

This clone was observed a few times. This chain links TRBV11-2 with TRBJ1-5, with unresolved D. CDR3 size: 16 residues. V lost 5 bases, J lost 2 bases, and 16 bases lay in between. Germline loops: CDR1 SGHAT, CDR2 FQNNGV. In DNA, the CDR3 is TGTGCCAGCAGCCCCACTACGGGGTATGGCAATCAGCCCCAGCATTTT. This codes for CASSPTTGYGNQPQHF.

This chain links TRBV25-1 with TRBJ2-7; a possible D gene is TRBD2 (6 bases). Looked up from germline, CDR1 is MGHDK and CDR2 is SYGVNS. V gave up 1 base and J gave up 2 bases, with 9 bases separating them. The CDR3 has 14 amino acids. The CDR3 is CASSEWGGTYEQYF. The DNA of the CDR3 is TGTGCCAGCAGTGAATGGGGCGGGACCTACGAGCAGTACTTC.

This chain uses TRBV10-3 with TRBJ2-3; 8 bases agree with TRBD1. The CDR3 has 14 residues. Germline assignment: CDR1 ENHRY and CDR2 SYGVKD. With V trimmed by 5 bases and J by 4 bases, 5 bases remained unmatched. This CDR3 is CAISPDRGSDTQYF. DNA of the CDR3: TGTGCCATCAGTCCAGACAGGGGCTCAGATACGCAGTATTTT.

This chain uses TRBV6-5 with TRBJ1-2, with 9 nucleotides matching TRBD1. CDR3 length: 15 amino acids. The germline V gene has CDR1 MNHEY and CDR2 SVGAGI. Germline trimming cut 6 bases from V and 5 bases from J; bases unmatched to any gene: 10. CDR3 sequence: CASSLGTGSGYGYTF. The CDR3, as DNA: TGTGCCAGCAGCCTCGGGACAGGGTCGGGGTATGGCTACACCTTC.

V and J are TRBV6-4 and TRBJ1-2; D is possibly TRBD1 (6 bases). Between the trimmed V and J ends, which lost 0 bases and 4 bases, there was a span of 21 bases. Per germline, CDR1 MRHNA and CDR2 SNTAGT. The CDR3 loop spans 18 amino acids. In nucleotides, the CDR3 is TGTGCCAGCAGTGACTCGGGAACAGGGCGCGGTGAACTCTATGGCTACACCTTC. Its translation: CASSDSGTGRGELYGYTF.

The chain employs TRBV2 and TRBJ2-1, with TRBD2 matching over 7 bases. The germline V gene encodes CDR1 SNHLY and CDR2 FYNNEI. With V trimmed by 4 bases and J by 0 bases, 6 bases remained unmatched. This CDR3 comprises 16 residues. The CDR3 DNA is TGTGCCAGCAGTGGGGCTAGCGGAAGCTCCTACAATGAGCAGTTCTTC. Its protein product is CASSGASGSSYNEQFF.

This clone has a handful of counts. The V call is TRBV11-2, the J call TRBJ1-5, with D perhaps TRBD1 (5 bases). The CDR3 loop spans 14 amino acids. Trimming removed 2 bases from V and 6 bases from J, with 11 bases in between. Germline V gene data show CDR1 as SGHAT and CDR2 as FQNNGV. In nucleotides, the CDR3 is TGTGCCAGCAGCTTACAGGGAGGGCGTCAGCCCCAGCATTTT. Its translation is CASSLQGGRQPQHF.